These 24 T cell receptor beta chains originate from one sample sequenced in a study of T-cell memory formation after mild COVID-19. TCRdb re-called the 5' RACE reads with MiXCR, one entry per CDR3 protein. The repertoire has some 150,000 distinct CDR3 sequences, about 25% of them found once; the top ten carry around 24%. The source material was PBMCs or a T cell subset sorted from them (not recorded which). Source of these receptors: an adult woman who had mild COVID-19 (a few samples of this study predate the infection). Cell type and time point are not known.

V usage is TRBV7-9 and J usage is TRBJ2-1; 8 nucleotides match TRBD2. CDR3 size: 16 residues. Per germline, CDR1 SEHNR and CDR2 FQNEAQ (reference sequence). The trim removed 2 bases at V and 2 bases at J, leaving 5 bases unmatched. The CDR3 sequence is CASSLLRAGAYNEQFF. The CDR3 nucleotides read TGTGCCAGCAGCTTACTTCGAGCGGGGGCCTACAATGAGCAGTTCTTC.

This clonotype has more than one count but fewer than ten. This chain links TRBV12-3 or TRBV12-4 with TRBJ2-1; a weak D match, TRBD2 (6 bases). The CDR3 extends over 17 amino acids. With 2 bases removed from V and 4 bases from J, the gap between germline ends came to 18 bases. The DNA for the CDR3 is TGTGCCAGCAGTTTAACCCTCAGTCTAGCGAAGTACAATGAGCAGTTCTTC. This gives the protein CASSLTLSLAKYNEQFF.

The V gene is TRBV6-2 or TRBV6-3, the J gene TRBJ2-1; D is uncertain. Germline lookup yields CDR1 MNHEY and CDR2 SVGEGT. The germline V and J ends were trimmed by 6 bases and 2 bases, with 5 bases remaining between them. The CDR3 contains 12 residues. The CDR3 nucleotides are TGTGCCAGCAGGTGGGCCTACAATGAGCAGTTCTTC. Translated, it gives CASRWAYNEQFF.

The CDR3 nucleotides read TGTGCCAGCAGCCCGGGCCCCCGTAACACTGAAGCTTTCTTT. As protein: CASSPGPRNTEAFF. The V gene is TRBV7-8, the J gene TRBJ1-1; D unclear. V lost 5 bases to trimming and J lost 2 bases, with 12 bases between them. CDR1 and CDR2 (germline): SGHVS, FQNEAQ. The CDR3 extends over 14 amino acids.

This rearrangement joins TRBV7-6 to TRBJ2-7; no definite D call. This CDR3 has 12 residues. The V gene's germline CDR1 is SGHVS and CDR2 FNYEAQ. V lost 5 bases to trimming and J lost 6 bases, with 11 bases between them. In DNA, the CDR3 is TGTGCCAGCAGCCCCTCGAGTGGCGAGCAGTACTTC. This encodes CASSPSSGEQYF.

This clonotype has a count of ten or more. CDR3: CASSFYGSGYEQYF. In nucleotides, the CDR3 is TGTGCCAGCAGTTTCTACGGGAGCGGGTACGAGCAGTACTTC. J is TRBJ2-7 and V is TRBV12-3 or TRBV12-4; D might be TRBD2 (6 bases). There are 14 residues in the CDR3. Trimming cost V 3 bases and J 4 bases, with 13 bases left between them.

This clonotype was detected a few times. The rearrangement joins TRBV7-8 to TRBJ1-4; TRBD1 matches 9 bases. The CDR3 length is 15 residues. The V segment lost 5 bases and the J segment 8 bases; nucleotides outside the gene matches: 9. From germline, CDR1 is SGHVS and CDR2 FQNEAQ. Written as DNA, the CDR3 is TGTGCCAGCAGCCTCCCCGGGACAGGGAACGAAAAACTGTTTTTT. Protein: CASSLPGTGNEKLFF.

This clonotype appeared a few times. The rearrangement uses TRBV12-3 or TRBV12-4 and TRBJ2-3, with TRBD1 matching 9 bases. The length of the CDR3 is 15 residues. V was pared by 8 bases and J by 0 bases, with 6 bases of the junction left unmatched. The CDR3 nucleotides are TGTGCCAGCGGCATAGGGACAGGGAGCACAGATACGCAGTATTTT. This sequence encodes CASGIGTGSTDTQYF.

This clonotype has a handful of counts. The chain has TRBV4-1 and TRBJ2-7; no definite D call. The CDR3 is 17 amino acids. In germline, CDR1 is MGHRA, CDR2 YSYEKL. Trimming cost V 1 base and J 0 bases, with 16 bases left between them. The CDR3 sequence is CASSQVFGPTPSYEQYF. For the CDR3, the DNA is TGCGCCAGCAGCCAAGTTTTCGGGCCCACCCCCTCCTACGAGCAGTACTTC.

This chain uses TRBV4-1 with TRBJ1-1; D gene unclear. V was cut by 2 bases and J by 6 bases, with 13 bases left in between. CDR3 size: 14 residues. Per the germline V gene, CDR1 is MGHRA and CDR2 is YSYEKL. The CDR3, as DNA: TGCGCCAGCAGCCAACGGACTCAGAGCCCTGAAGCTTTCTTT. It encodes CASSQRTQSPEAFF.

The J gene is TRBJ1-2, the V gene TRBV7-9; no clear D. V was shortened by 5 bases and J by 2 bases, with 9 bases between the two germline ends. Germline loops: CDR1 SEHNR, CDR2 FQNEAQ (reference sequence). CDR3 length: 13 residues. The CDR3 DNA reads as TGTGCCAGCAGCCCTCGGGAGAACTATGGCTACACCTTC. Residues: CASSPRENYGYTF.

This clonotype came up a few times. The rearrangement joins TRBV6-5 to TRBJ1-1, with D tentatively TRBD1 (5 bases). Deletions cut 5 bases from V and 4 bases from J, with 20 bases between. The CDR3 contains 16 residues. The germline V gene encodes CDR1 MNHEY and CDR2 SVGAGI. The CDR3 DNA reads as TGTGCCAGCAGTCAGCACTCGACAGCTCGGTCCACTGAAGCTTTCTTT. This codes for CASSQHSTARSTEAFF.

The rearrangement links TRBV24-1 to TRBJ2-5, with TRBD1 matching over 7 bases. The CDR3 extends over 14 amino acids. Germline V gives CDR1 KGHDR, CDR2 SFDVKD. Germline trimming cut 3 bases from V and 4 bases from J; bases unmatched to any gene: 4. CDR3 bases: TGTGCCACCAGTGATCCTACAGGGGTAGAGACCCAGTACTTC. Encoded protein: CATSDPTGVETQYF.

This chain links TRBV7-6 with TRBJ2-1; 8 nucleotides align to TRBD2. From germline, CDR1 is SGHVS and CDR2 FNYEAQ. The CDR3 is made up of 16 amino acids. The V and J ends lost 5 bases and 5 bases, in that order; junction bases with no gene match: 11. CDR3 sequence: CASSRAQAGAHNEQFF. The CDR3 DNA reads TGTGCCAGCAGCCGGGCCCAAGCGGGAGCCCACAATGAGCAGTTCTTC.

This clonotype has a handful of counts. The chain employs TRBV5-6 and TRBJ2-1, with D possibly TRBD1 on 6 matching bases. V dropped 4 bases and J dropped 2 bases, with 13 bases sitting between them. Germline CDR1 is SGHDT and CDR2 is YYEEEE. The CDR3 is made up of 15 amino acids. In nucleotides, the CDR3 is TGTGCCAGCAGCCTTGGGACACTTACCTACAATGAGCAGTTCTTC. This translates into CASSLGTLTYNEQFF.

This clonotype has more than one count but fewer than ten. V is TRBV27 and J is TRBJ2-7; D is undetermined. The germline gives CDR1 MNHEY, CDR2 SMNVEV (reference sequence). The CDR3 is 11 residues long. V lost 7 bases to trimming and J lost 5 bases, with 9 bases between them. The CDR3 DNA reads TGTGCCAGCAAGGTGTTGAACGAGCAGTACTTC. It is translated as CASKVLNEQYF.

This sequence joins TRBV4-1 and TRBJ1-1, with D possibly TRBD1 on 5 matching bases. The V end was cut by 3 bases, the J end by 7 bases, with 18 bases between. The CDR3 extends over 15 amino acids. Germline CDR1 and CDR2: MGHRA and YSYEKL. In DNA, the CDR3 is TGCGCCAGCAGCCATCAGCCGGGGGAGCTGGGTGAAGCTTTCTTT. It encodes CASSHQPGELGEAFF.

The rearrangement links TRBV7-6 to TRBJ1-4; 8 nucleotides align to TRBD1. Germline V gene lookup returns CDR1 SGHVS and CDR2 FNYEAQ. The CDR3 consists of 15 residues. V gave up 1 base and J gave up 3 bases; unmatched junction bases: 1. The CDR3 here is CASSLGTGSNEKLFF. The CDR3 DNA follows: TGTGCCAGCAGCTTAGGGACAGGGTCTAATGAAAAACTGTTTTTT.

This clonotype appeared a few times. The chain links TRBV5-1 to TRBJ1-1; D is unclear. The CDR3 totals 15 residues. V was cut by 0 bases and J by 2 bases, with 11 bases left in between. Germline lookup yields CDR1 SGHRS and CDR2 YFSETQ. For the CDR3, the DNA is TGCGCCAGCAGCTTGGCGGACGGAGCCAACACTGAAGCTTTCTTT. Translating gives CASSLADGANTEAFF. Filled out from reference TRBV5-1 and TRBJ1-1, the complete variable domain reads KAGVTQTPRYLIKTRGQQVTLSCSPISGHRSVSWYQQTPGQGLQFLFEYFSETQRNKGNFPGRFSGRQFSNSRSEMNVSTLELGDSALYLCASSLADGANTEAFFGQGTRLTVV.

In this sample, this clonotype turned up a few times. This CDR3 is CASSKGGGHGYTF. The CDR3 DNA sequence: TGTGCCAGCAGCAAAGGGGGGGGCCATGGCTACACCTTC. The rearrangement uses TRBV9 and TRBJ1-2, with a possible D match to TRBD1 (6 bases). CDR1 is SGDLS and CDR2 is YYNGEE in the germline V gene. Trimming removed 4 bases from V and 6 bases from J, with 13 bases in between. The CDR3 consists of 13 residues. The whole variable domain, filled in from reference TRBV9 and TRBJ1-2, reads DSGVTQTPKHLITATGQRVTLRCSPRSGDLSVYWYQQSLDQGLQFLIQYYNGEERAKGNILERFSAQQFPDLHSELNLSSLELGDSALYFCASSKGGGHGYTFGSGTRLTVV.

The rearrangement uses TRBV28 and TRBJ2-3; no definite D call. Per germline, CDR1 MDHEN and CDR2 SYDVKM. Trimming removed 2 bases from V and 4 bases from J, with 13 bases in between. The CDR3 is made up of 15 amino acids. Here the CDR3 DNA reads TGTGCCAGCAGTTTAGGTGACCAGGTCCCAGATACGCAGTATTTT. Protein product: CASSLGDQVPDTQYF.

This clonotype was counted only a few times. The chain combines TRBV20-1 with TRBJ2-1, with 8 bases identical to TRBD2. Germline CDR1 reads DFQATT; CDR2 reads SNEGSKA (reference sequence). The CDR3 is 19 residues long. V shed 0 bases and J 4 bases; nucleotides not matched to a gene: 17. The CDR3 loop reads CSARDVSPNGGGRYNEQFF. The CDR3 nucleotides are TGCAGTGCTAGAGATGTCTCTCCAAACGGGGGCGGGAGGTACAATGAGCAGTTCTTC.

The chain has TRBV11-2 and TRBJ2-7, with 7 bases that match TRBD1. CDR1 SGHAT and CDR2 FQNNGV come from the germline V gene. With 8 bases clipped from V and 6 bases from J, the junction kept 13 bases outside the gene matches. This CDR3 region has 14 residues. The CDR3 loop reads CASVQTGHPGEQYF. The CDR3 DNA reads TGTGCCAGCGTCCAGACAGGGCACCCAGGCGAGCAGTACTTC.

This clonotype showed up just a few times. This chain connects TRBV7-3 to TRBJ2-3; the D call may be TRBD1 or TRBD2 (6 bases each). The germline V gene encodes CDR1 SGHTA and CDR2 FQGTGA. The germline V and J ends were trimmed by 5 bases and 4 bases, with 16 bases remaining between them. This CDR3 has 15 amino acids. The CDR3 sequence: CASSPHPGASDTQYF. The CDR3 nucleotides read TGTGCCAGCAGCCCCCACCCGGGGGCCTCAGATACGCAGTATTTT.